The 18 T cell receptor beta chains below come from one sample, sequenced in a study of OX40 agonist ivuxolimab in advanced cancers. Method: immunoSEQ multiplex PCR; TCRdb's copy keeps in-frame clones and lacks some. The data hold 65,000 to 80,000 clones, with roughly nine tenths observed a single time. The material sequenced was CD4+ or CD8+ T cells sorted from blood, taken in a trial of the OX40 agonist ivuxolimab. The receptors shown here come from an adult with an advanced solid tumor such as melanoma, head and neck, liver or kidney cancer.

The gene calls are TRBV10-2 and TRBJ2-1; possibly TRBD2 for D (5 bases). The CDR3 covers 16 residues. Germline CDR1 WSHSY, CDR2 SAAADI. Trimming removed 6 bases from V and 2 bases from J, with 17 bases in between. The DNA of the CDR3 is TGCGCCAGCAGGGACTGGGCGGTAGACCCCTACAATGAGCAGTTCTTC. Protein product: CASRDWAVDPYNEQFF.

V gene TRBV7-9 combines with J gene TRBJ2-7; a weak D match, TRBD2 (5 bases). The germline CDR1 and CDR2 sequences are SEHNR and FQNEAQ (reference sequence). This CDR3 has 17 residues. V shed 5 bases and J shed 4 bases, with 24 bases lying between them. Written as DNA, the CDR3 is TGTGCCAGCAGCCTCGGTAGTTCGGGGTGGCAGGCTTACGAGCAGTACTTC. It encodes CASSLGSSGWQAYEQYF.

V is TRBV28 and J is TRBJ1-5; tentatively, D is TRBD1 (6 bases). CDR3 length: 14 amino acids. Trimming took off 7 bases at V and 5 bases at J, with 15 bases between the two ends. Looked up from germline, CDR1 is MDHEN and CDR2 is SYDVKM. The CDR3 sequence: CASTGGGQDQPQHF. Here the CDR3 DNA reads TGTGCCAGCACCGGGGGGGGGCAAGATCAGCCCCAGCATTTT.

The chain couples TRBV4-3 to TRBJ2-4, with 7 positions matching TRBD1. Germline CDR1 LGHNA, CDR2 YSLEER. CDR3 length: 13 residues. V lost 0 bases, J lost 15 bases, and 8 bases stayed unmatched. The CDR3 region is CASSQDPTGARYF. CDR3 coding DNA: TGCGCCAGCAGCCAAGATCCAACAGGGGCTCGGTACTTC.

The J gene is TRBJ2-2, the V gene TRBV27; 8 positions match TRBD2. V lost 8 bases, J lost 5 bases, and 10 bases stayed unmatched. The germline V gene encodes CDR1 MNHEY and CDR2 SMNVEV (reference sequence). The CDR3 sequence is 15 residues long. The CDR3 spells CASSPGQRGTGELFF. The CDR3 nucleotides are TGTGCCAGCTCGCCGGGGCAGCGGGGGACCGGGGAGCTGTTTTTT.

The genes are TRBV2 and TRBJ2-4, with 9 positions matching TRBD2. Germline CDR1 is SNHLY and CDR2 is FYNNEI. The V gene end was trimmed by 8 bases and the J gene end by 1 base; junction bases not matched to a gene: 9. The CDR3 extends over 16 amino acids. The CDR3 nucleotides are TGTGCCAGCGCCTGGTCTAGCGGGATCGCCAAAAACATTCAGTACTTC. It codes for CASAWSSGIAKNIQYF.

V usage is TRBV28 and J usage is TRBJ1-2; 8 nucleotides match TRBD1. Trimming took 4 bases from V and 2 from J; bases not matched to a gene: 9. This CDR3 has 16 amino acids. Looked up from germline, CDR1 is MDHEN and CDR2 is SYDVKM. This CDR3 is CASSSGGTGENYGYTF. DNA for the CDR3: TGTGCCAGCAGTTCCGGGGGGACAGGCGAAAACTATGGCTACACCTTC.

The J gene is TRBJ2-6, the V gene TRBV5-6, with D possibly matching TRBD2 (6 bases). The germline V and J ends were trimmed by 4 bases and 4 bases, with 21 bases remaining between them. The V gene's germline CDR1 is SGHDT and CDR2 YYEEEE. This CDR3 spans 18 amino acids. CDR3 in amino acids: CASSRLGGSMYGANVLTF. The CDR3 nucleotides read TGTGCCAGCAGCCGCTTGGGGGGATCTATGTACGGGGCCAACGTCCTGACTTTC.

V and J are TRBV5-4 and TRBJ2-1; 11 bases agree with TRBD2. Germline V CDR1 and CDR2: SGHNT, YYREEE (reference sequence). V lost 4 bases and J lost 4; bases outside the gene matches: 7. The CDR3 contains 16 residues. CDR3 DNA sequence: TGTGCCAGCAGCCAAAGACTAGCGGGAAGTTACAATGAGCAGTTCTTC. The encoded protein is CASSQRLAGSYNEQFF.

The chain couples TRBV7-2 to TRBJ1-2; D is possibly TRBD1 (5 bases). V dropped 7 bases and J dropped 5 bases, with 29 bases sitting between them. Germline lookup yields CDR1 SGHTA and CDR2 FQGNSA. The CDR3 length is 18 residues. CDR3 protein: CASKRYTGIGSSAYGYTF. In DNA, the CDR3 is TGTGCCAGCAAAAGGTACACAGGAATCGGGAGCAGTGCATATGGCTACACCTTC.

The V call is TRBV7-2, the J call TRBJ1-1; D perhaps matches TRBD1 (6 bases). The V end was cut by 7 bases, the J end by 1 base, with 13 bases between. Germline V gene sequence: CDR1 SGHTA, CDR2 FQGNSA. CDR3 length: 14 amino acids. The CDR3 reads CASTVGGANTEAFF. In DNA, the CDR3 is TGTGCCAGCACCGTGGGGGGGGCGAACACTGAAGCTTTCTTT.

The gene calls are TRBV7-2 and TRBJ1-1; D may be TRBD1 (5 bases). Trimming stripped 0 bases from V and 0 bases from J, with 8 bases between. This CDR3 comprises 15 residues. Germline CDR1 reads SGHTA; CDR2 reads FQGNSA. CDR3 nucleotide sequence: TGTGCCAGCAGCTTAGCGGGGGTGATGAACACTGAAGCTTTCTTT. This codes for CASSLAGVMNTEAFF.

This chain uses TRBV7-9 with TRBJ2-7, with TRBD1 matching over 10 bases. CDR3 length: 15 amino acids. Unmatched junction bases numbered 5, after V lost 1 base and J lost 5 bases. In germline, CDR1 is SEHNR, CDR2 FQNEAQ (reference sequence). In nucleotides, the CDR3 is TGTGCCAGCAGCTTAGGGGGGACAGGGGCCCACGAGCAGTACTTC. This translates into CASSLGGTGAHEQYF.

Written as DNA, the CDR3 is TGTGCCAGTAGTATAAGGGGACTAGCGGGGGGATTGAAGGATACGCAGTATTTT. Translating it yields CASSIRGLAGGLKDTQYF. J is TRBJ2-3 and V is TRBV19; 15 bases agree with TRBD2. This CDR3 comprises 18 residues. Germline assignment: CDR1 LNHDA and CDR2 SQIVND (reference sequence). V shed 2 bases and J 6 bases; nucleotides not matched to a gene: 9.

The rearrangement joins TRBV7-6 to TRBJ2-2, with D unclear. CDR3 length: 16 residues. V lost 0 bases to trimming and J lost 0 bases, with 8 bases between them. The germline CDR1 and CDR2 sequences are SGHVS and FNYEAQ. CDR3 amino acids: CASSLAGSANTGELFF. CDR3 DNA: TGTGCCAGCAGCTTAGCCGGTTCCGCGAACACCGGGGAGCTGTTTTTT.

The chain links TRBV18 to TRBJ2-5, with a tentative D call TRBD2 (5 bases). Germline V gene lookup returns CDR1 KGHSH and CDR2 LQKENI. The ends were cut back, 0 bases at V and 1 base at J, with 9 bases in the middle. The CDR3 runs 15 residues. The CDR3 here is CASSPPSSPQETQYF. The DNA for the CDR3 is TGTGCCAGCTCACCACCGTCTAGCCCCCAAGAGACCCAGTACTTC.

The chain is built from TRBV2 and TRBJ2-5, with D possibly TRBD1 on 6 matching bases. Germline CDR1 SNHLY, CDR2 FYNNEI. This CDR3 contains 13 residues. The V gene lost 4 bases and the J gene lost 5 bases, with 11 bases spanning the gap. CDR3 protein: CASSVVRGETQYF. The CDR3 DNA follows: TGTGCCAGCAGTGTGGTGAGGGGGGAGACCCAGTACTTC. The variable domain in full, completed from reference TRBV2 and TRBJ2-5, reads EPEVTQTPSHQVTQMGQEVILRCVPISNHLYFYWYRQILGQKVEFLVSFYNNEISEKSEIFDDQFSVERPDGSNFTLKIRSTKLEDSAMYFCASSVVRGETQYFGPGTRLLVL.

This chain links TRBV5-8 with TRBJ2-7, with D possibly matching TRBD2 (6 bases). Trimming pared 4 bases from V and 3 bases from J, leaving 11 bases between. The CDR3 has 13 residues. Germline lookup yields CDR1 SGHTS and CDR2 YDEGEE. CDR3 residues: CASSPRDFYEQYF. The CDR3 DNA sequence: TGTGCCAGCAGCCCGAGGGACTTCTACGAGCAGTACTTC.